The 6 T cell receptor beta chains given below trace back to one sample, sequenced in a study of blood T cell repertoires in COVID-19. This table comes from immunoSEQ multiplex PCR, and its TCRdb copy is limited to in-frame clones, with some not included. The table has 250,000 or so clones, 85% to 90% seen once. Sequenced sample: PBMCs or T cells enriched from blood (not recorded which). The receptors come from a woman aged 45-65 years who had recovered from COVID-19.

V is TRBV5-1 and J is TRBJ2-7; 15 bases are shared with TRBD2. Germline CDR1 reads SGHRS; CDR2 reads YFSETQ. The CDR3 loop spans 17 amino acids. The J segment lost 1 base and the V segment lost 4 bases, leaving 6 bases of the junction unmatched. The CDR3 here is CASSGGTSGRISYEQYF. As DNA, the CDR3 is TGCGCCAGCAGCGGCGGGACTAGCGGGAGGATATCCTACGAGCAGTACTTC. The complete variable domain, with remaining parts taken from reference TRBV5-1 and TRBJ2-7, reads KAGVTQTPRYLIKTRGQQVTLSCSPISGHRSVSWYQQTPGQGLQFLFEYFSETQRNKGNFPGRFSGRQFSNSRSEMNVSTLELGDSALYLCASSGGTSGRISYEQYFGPGTRLTVT.

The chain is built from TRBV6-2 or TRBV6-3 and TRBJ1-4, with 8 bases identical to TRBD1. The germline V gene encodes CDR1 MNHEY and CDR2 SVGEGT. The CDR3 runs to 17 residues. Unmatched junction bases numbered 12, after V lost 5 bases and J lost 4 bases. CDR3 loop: CASSQRTGSTRNEKLFF. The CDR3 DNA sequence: TGTGCCAGCAGTCAGAGGACAGGGTCGACTCGTAATGAAAAACTGTTTTTT.

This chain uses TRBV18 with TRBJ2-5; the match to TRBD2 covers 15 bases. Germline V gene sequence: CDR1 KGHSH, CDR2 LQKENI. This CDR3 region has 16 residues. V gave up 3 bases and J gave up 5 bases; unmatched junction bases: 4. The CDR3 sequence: CASSPKGLAGGETQYF. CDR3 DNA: TGTGCCAGCTCACCTAAAGGACTAGCGGGAGGGGAGACCCAGTACTTC. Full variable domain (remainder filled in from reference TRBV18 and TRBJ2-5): NAGVMQNPRHLVRRRGQEARLRCSPMKGHSHVYWYRQLPEEGLKFMVYLQKENIIDESGMPKERFSAEFPKEGPSILRIQQVVRGDSAAYFCASSPKGLAGGETQYFGPGTRLLVL.

CDR3 protein: CASSSSGVAKNIQYF. CDR3 DNA sequence: TGTGCCAGCAGTTCAAGCGGTGTAGCCAAAAACATTCAGTACTTC. This sequence joins TRBV6-2 or TRBV6-3 and TRBJ2-4; TRBD2 is a possible D gene (5 bases). Germline loops: CDR1 MNHEY, CDR2 SVGEGT. This CDR3 is built from 15 residues. The germline V and J ends were trimmed by 4 bases and 0 bases, with 10 bases remaining between them.

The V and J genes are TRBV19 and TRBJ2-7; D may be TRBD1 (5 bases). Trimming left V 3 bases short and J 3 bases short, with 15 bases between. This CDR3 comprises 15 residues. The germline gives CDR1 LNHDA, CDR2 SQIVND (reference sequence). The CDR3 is CASSISAGRLYEQYF. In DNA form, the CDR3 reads TGTGCCAGTAGTATTTCGGCAGGGCGACTCTACGAGCAGTACTTC.

DNA for the CDR3: TGCAGTGCTAGTAGGGCAGGGCAAGGATATGGCTACACCTTC. This encodes CSASRAGQGYGYTF. This chain connects TRBV20-1 to TRBJ1-2; tentative D call: TRBD1 (5 bases). CDR3 length equals 14 residues. Trimming left V 3 bases short and J 5 bases short, with 16 bases between. The germline V gene has CDR1 DFQATT and CDR2 SNEGSKA (reference sequence).